Listed below are T cell receptor beta chains from one sample, sequenced in a study of beta chain features in type 1 diabetes. TCRdb keeps only in-frame clones here, not all; method: immunoSEQ multiplex PCR. The sample contains about 280,000 clones, 15% of which appear only once. The specimen was naive CD4+ T cells from blood. The receptors shown here come from a man aged 18-30 years with type 1 diabetes. CDR3s leave out the opening cysteine and the closing phenylalanine or tryptophan. Fields, in order: J gene, V gene, CDR3 protein.

TRBJ1-2	TRBV28	ASSPPDRDYGYT
TRBJ2-5	TRBV6-5	ACSDYTQETQY
TRBJ1-1	TRBV28	ASSLVVIPEAF
TRBJ2-2	TRBV29-1	SVKLRLAGTGELF
TRBJ2-5	TRBV5-1	ASSLAGAETQY
TRBJ1-2	TRBV29-1	SVDQGGISVYT
TRBJ2-5	TRBV19	ASSIAARDGKTQY
TRBJ2-1	TRBV18	ASSPPTTSAPLSNEQF
TRBJ1-2	TRBV4-1	ASSQDLGAYGYT
TRBJ2-7	TRBV28	ASSTVSYEQY
TRBJ2-7	TRBV30	AWSVLGRGYEQY
TRBJ1-2	TRBV6-5	ASTRQSSGGYT
TRBJ2-3	TRBV30	AWSGSTSTDTQY